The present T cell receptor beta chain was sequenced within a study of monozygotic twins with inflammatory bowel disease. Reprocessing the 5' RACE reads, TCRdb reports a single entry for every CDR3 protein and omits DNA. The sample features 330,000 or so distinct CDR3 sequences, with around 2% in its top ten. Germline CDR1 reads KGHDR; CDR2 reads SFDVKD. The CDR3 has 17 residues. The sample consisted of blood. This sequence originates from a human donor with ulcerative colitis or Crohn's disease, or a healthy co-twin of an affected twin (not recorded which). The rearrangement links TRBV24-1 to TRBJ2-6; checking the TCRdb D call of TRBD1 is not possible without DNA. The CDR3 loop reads CATSDKTGFSGANVLTF.